The sequence of this T cell receptor (beta chain) was determined in a study of blood T cell repertoires in COVID-19. Study-wide background: The United States, Italy and Spain provided the acute and convalescent COVID-19 samples. Sample material is recorded as cDNA or gDNA derived from T cells, B-cell-depleted T cells, or PBMCs.

Per the authors' pipeline: For nucleated cells, counts were estimated from reference gene primer amplification. Here immunoSEQ multiplex PCR was the method, and the copy in TCRdb shows in-frame clones only, minus some. V and J calls and clone size come straight from that table; D and trimming were deduced from the DNA. The data hold over 150,000 clones, with 94% observed a single time. Seattle patients were enrolled while actively infected and followed longitudinally. The junction had 8 bases not matched to a gene; V was cut back by 4 bases and J by 2 bases. Germline CDR1 SGHRS, CDR2 YFSETQ. CDR3 size: 15 residues.

J is TRBJ2-5 and V is TRBV5-1; 7 nucleotides line up with TRBD2. Sequenced sample: peripheral blood. This TCR derives from a man younger than 45 with COVID-19, enrolled during active disease. The CDR3 DNA reads TGCGCCAGCAGCGACGCTACTAGCGCTCAAGAGACCCAGTACTTC. Protein product: CASSDATSAQETQYF.